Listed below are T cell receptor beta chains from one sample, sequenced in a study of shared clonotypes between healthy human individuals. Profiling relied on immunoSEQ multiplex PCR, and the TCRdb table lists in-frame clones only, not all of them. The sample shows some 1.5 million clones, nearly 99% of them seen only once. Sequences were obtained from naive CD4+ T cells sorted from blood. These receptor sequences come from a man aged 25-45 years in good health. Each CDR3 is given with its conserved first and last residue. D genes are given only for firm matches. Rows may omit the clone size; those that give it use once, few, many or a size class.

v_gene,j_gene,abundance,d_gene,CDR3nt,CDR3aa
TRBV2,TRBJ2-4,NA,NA,TGTGCCAGCAGTGAGTCTCTAGGGGGCCGCGGGGGCGTAAAAGGACTAGCCAAAAACATTCAGTACTTC,CASSESLGGRGGVKGLAKNIQYF
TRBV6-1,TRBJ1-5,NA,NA,TGTGCCAGCAGTGACTCTCTTAGCAATCAGCCCCAGCATTTT,CASSDSLSNQPQHF
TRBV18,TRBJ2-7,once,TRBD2,TGTGCCAGCTCACCACCCGGGGGGACTCACTCCTACGAGCAGTACTTC,CASSPPGGTHSYEQYF
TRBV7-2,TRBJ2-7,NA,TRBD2,TGTGCCAGCAGCACAACTAGCGGGAGCTACGAGCAGTACTTC,CASSTTSGSYEQYF
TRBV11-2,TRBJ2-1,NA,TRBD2,TGTGCCAGCAGGAGGGCAGCGATGGAAAGCGGGAATGATGAGCAGTTCTTC,CASRRAAMESGNDEQFF
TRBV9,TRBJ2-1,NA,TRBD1,TGTGCCAGCAGCGTAACAGGGGGCTCGAATGTTAATGAGCAGTTCTTC,CASSVTGGSNVNEQFF
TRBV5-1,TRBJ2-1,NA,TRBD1,TGCGCCAGCGCCGGGACAGGGGGATACAATGAGCAGTTCTTC,CASAGTGGYNEQFF
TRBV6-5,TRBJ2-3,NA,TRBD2,TGTGCCAGCAGGACTAGCGGGAGCACAGATACGCAGTATTTT,CASRTSGSTDTQYF
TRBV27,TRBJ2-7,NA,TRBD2,TGTGCCAGCAGTTTGTCACTAGCGGGAGGTTACGAGCAGTACTTC,CASSLSLAGGYEQYF
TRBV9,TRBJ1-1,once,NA,TGTGCCAGCAGCGTAGTGGGGACACCGAATGAAGCTTTCTTT,CASSVVGTPNEAFF
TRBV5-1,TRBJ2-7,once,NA,TGCGCCAGCAGCTTGACCGGACAGTCCTACGAGCAGTACTTC,CASSLTGQSYEQYF
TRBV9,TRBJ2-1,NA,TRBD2,TGTGCCAGCAGCGTAGCAGCTAGCGGGATAGGGGTTTATGAGCAGTTCTTC,CASSVAASGIGVYEQFF
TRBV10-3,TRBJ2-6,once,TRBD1,TGTGCCATCAGTGAGAGGACAGGCTCTGGGGCCAACGTCCTGACTTTC,CAISERTGSGANVLTF
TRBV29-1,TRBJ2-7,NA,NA,TGCAGCGTTAGGAAGGGAAGCCACGAGCAGTACTTC,CSVRKGSHEQYF
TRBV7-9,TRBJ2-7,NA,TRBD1,TGTGCCAGCAGCTCGGTAAGCTGGGACAGCCACAAGCAGTACTTC,CASSSVSWDSHKQYF
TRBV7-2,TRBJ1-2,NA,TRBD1,TGTGCCAGCAGCTTCTTCAGGGGGCAGGGCTATGGCTACACCTTC,CASSFFRGQGYGYTF
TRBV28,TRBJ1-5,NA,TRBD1,TGTGCCAGCAGCCAAGACAGGGCGCGCCGCTATAGCAATCAGCCCCAGCATTTT,CASSQDRARRYSNQPQHF
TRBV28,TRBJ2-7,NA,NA,TGTGCCAGCAGTTTACTTTGGTACGAGCAGTACTTC,CASSLLWYEQYF
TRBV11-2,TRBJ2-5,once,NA,TGTGCCAGCAGCCCTCGGAGCGGAGAGACCCAGTACTTC,CASSPRSGETQYF
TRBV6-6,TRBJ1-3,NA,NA,TGTGCCAGCAGTTCGAGCTTGCGGGCTGTAAACACCATATATTTT,CASSSSLRAVNTIYF
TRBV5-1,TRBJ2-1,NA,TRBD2,TGCGCCAGCAGCCGGGGACTAGCGGGAGAAAATGAGCAGTTCTTC,CASSRGLAGENEQFF
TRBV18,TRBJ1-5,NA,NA,TGTGCCAGCTCACCACCGGGGAGGGGCAATCAGCCCCAGCATTTT,CASSPPGRGNQPQHF
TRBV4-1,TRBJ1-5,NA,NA,TGCGCCAGCAGCCAAGGACCAGCCACGGGAAGCAAGCAGCCCCAGCATTTT,CASSQGPATGSKQPQHF
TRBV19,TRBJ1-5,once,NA,TGTGCCAGTAGTATTCTGGGTCCAAGCAATCAGCCCCAGCATTTT,CASSILGPSNQPQHF
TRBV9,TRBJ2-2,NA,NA,TGTGCCAGCAGCCTCACCGGGGGCGGCTCGAACACCGGGGAGCTGTTTTTT,CASSLTGGGSNTGELFF
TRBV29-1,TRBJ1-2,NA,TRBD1,TGCAGCGTCCAAGGACAGGATGGCTACACCTTC,CSVQGQDGYTF
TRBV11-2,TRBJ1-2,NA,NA,TGTGCCAGCAGCTTAACGGGGGGGAGAGATGGCTACACCTTC,CASSLTGGRDGYTF
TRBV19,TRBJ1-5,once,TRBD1,TGTGCCAGTGGATACAGGGGTAGTCAGCCCCAGCATTTT,CASGYRGSQPQHF
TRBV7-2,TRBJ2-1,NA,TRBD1,TGTGCCAGCAGCTTAGTGGTATCGGACAGGCGGTACAATGAGCAGTTCTTC,CASSLVVSDRRYNEQFF
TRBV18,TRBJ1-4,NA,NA,TGTGCCAGCTCACCAAACGGGGGCAGGGAAAAACTGTTTTTT,CASSPNGGREKLFF
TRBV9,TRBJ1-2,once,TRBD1,TGTGCCAGCAGCCCTACAGGGGGCGCCGGGGAAGGCTACACCTTC,CASSPTGGAGEGYTF
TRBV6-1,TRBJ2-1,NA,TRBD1,TGTGCCAGTTACAGGGGTTTCAATGAGCAGTTCTTC,CASYRGFNEQFF
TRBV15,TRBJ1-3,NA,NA,TGTGCCACCAGCAGAGGAAGGGAAATGAGCTCTGGAAACACCATATATTTT,CATSRGREMSSGNTIYF
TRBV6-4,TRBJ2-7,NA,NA,TGTGCCAGCAGGCCGGCCAGGGCGTACGAGCAGTACTTC,CASRPARAYEQYF
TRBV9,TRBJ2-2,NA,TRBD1,TGTGCCAGCAGTCCGGGACAGGGGACCTTCTACGGGGAGCTGTTTTTT,CASSPGQGTFYGELFF